The source of this TCR beta chain is a study of long-term antiretroviral therapy in people with HIV. Survey-level resolution applied to immunoSEQ assay v3.0. Produced via immunoSEQ multiplex PCR; TCRdb's table is partial and in-frame only. The sample holds 25,000 to 30,000 clones, around 89% seen once. This clone was seen more than once but under ten times. Its antigen remains unidentified. Study results and caveats: It was not possible to obtain data on ART adherence, viral resistance or therapy changes.

CDR1 and CDR2 (germline): SGHNT, YYREEE (reference sequence). V shed 3 bases, J shed 5 bases, and the junction held 11 bases outside the gene matches. The CDR3 sequence is 15 residues long. The V call is TRBV5-4, the J call TRBJ2-7, with TRBD2 identical over 7 bases. Sequencing was performed on unsorted PBMCs, taken 0.5 years after starting antiretroviral therapy. This clonotype originated in a woman aged 18-29 years with HIV. CDR3 sequence reads: CASSWGRGYSNEQYF. The CDR3 nucleotides are TGTGCCAGCAGCTGGGGGAGGGGCTATTCCAACGAGCAGTACTTC.